The next 32 T cell receptor beta chains were all read from a single sample in a study of Ad26.COV2.S vaccination and SARS-CoV-2 variants. Measured with immunoSEQ multiplex PCR; TCRdb has only the in-frame clones, and not every one. The table shows 350,000 to 500,000 clones, with roughly 87% occurring only once. Treatment described: approximately 18 received Ad26.COV2.S at low or high dose, single or two shots; several received placebo; per-sample allocation not given. Collection of samples fell on day 63 after the first vaccine or placebo injection. Sequenced material: peripheral blood, taken in a trial of Ad26.COV2.S vaccine versus placebo. All receptors derive from a person aged 18 to 65 who received the Ad26.COV2.S COVID-19 vaccine or a placebo.

The chain uses TRBV5-4 and TRBJ2-1, with D perhaps matching TRBD1 or TRBD2 (5 bases each). CDR3 length: 17 amino acids. CDR1 is SGHNT and CDR2 is YYREEE in the germline V gene (reference sequence). V was trimmed by 3 bases and J by 4 bases, leaving 20 bases between them. The CDR3 sequence: CASSSFRDAGGYNEQFF. The CDR3 nucleotides read TGTGCCAGCAGCTCCTTCCGGGACGCAGGTGGATACAATGAGCAGTTCTTC.

This chain uses TRBV5-1 with TRBJ2-3; D is perhaps TRBD2 (6 bases). Germline V CDR1 and CDR2: SGHRS, YFSETQ. CDR3 length equals 16 residues. Trimming pared 4 bases from V and 4 bases from J, leaving 19 bases between. The CDR3 region is CASSPRLVNPSDTQYF. DNA for the CDR3: TGCGCCAGCAGCCCCAGACTAGTCAACCCTTCAGATACGCAGTATTTT.

A note on this clone: In the same sample, other DNA sequences code for this CDR3. This chain uses TRBV27 with TRBJ1-5; D is uncertain. The germline CDR1 and CDR2 sequences are MNHEY and SMNVEV (reference sequence). The germline V and J ends were trimmed by 3 bases and 4 bases, with 7 bases remaining between them. The CDR3 is 13 residues long. This CDR3 is CASSFSGNQPQHF. CDR3 nucleotide sequence: TGTGCCAGCAGTTTTAGCGGGAATCAGCCCCAGCATTTT.

This chain joins TRBV18 and TRBJ1-4, with D perhaps matching TRBD1 (6 bases). Germline V gene sequence: CDR1 KGHSH, CDR2 LQKENI. The CDR3 is made up of 14 amino acids. The V end lost 2 bases, the J end lost 4 bases, and 8 bases lay between the germline ends. The CDR3 DNA sequence: TGTGCCAGCTCACCAAACAGGGTTAATGAAAAACTGTTTTTT. It translates to CASSPNRVNEKLFF.

The chain is built from TRBV5-5 and TRBJ2-2, with 7 positions matching TRBD2. The junction had 3 bases not matched to a gene; V was cut back by 0 bases and J by 1 base. CDR3 size: 16 residues. Germline V lookup: CDR1 SGHKS, CDR2 YYEKEE (reference sequence). The CDR3 is CASSLVPSGNTGELFF. In DNA form, the CDR3 reads TGTGCCAGCAGCTTGGTACCTAGCGGGAACACCGGGGAGCTGTTTTTT.

Details on this clone: The sample holds other DNA sequences that translate to the same CDR3. V and J are TRBV18 and TRBJ2-7, with TRBD2 identical over 12 bases. Looked up from germline, CDR1 is KGHSH and CDR2 is LQKENI. V shed 2 bases, J shed 6 bases, and the junction held 2 bases outside the gene matches. CDR3 size: 14 residues. The CDR3 DNA follows: TGTGCCAGCTCACCAGGGACTAGCGGGCGCGAGCAGTACTTC. Residues: CASSPGTSGREQYF.

The CDR3 DNA reads as TGTGCCAGCAGTTTCTACCCGGGACAGGGTGAAGCTTTCTTT. Amino acids: CASSFYPGQGEAFF. The J gene is TRBJ1-1, the V gene TRBV27; TRBD1 aligns across 9 bases. V lost 3 bases and J lost 7; bases outside the gene matches: 6. The CDR3 loop spans 14 amino acids. CDR1 and CDR2 (germline): MNHEY, SMNVEV (reference sequence).

Only one count was recorded for this clone. V usage is TRBV5-1 and J usage is TRBJ1-1, with 9 bases lining up with TRBD1. The CDR3 has 14 residues. Germline V gene lookup returns CDR1 SGHRS and CDR2 YFSETQ. The V and J ends lost 4 bases and 4 bases, in that order; junction bases with no gene match: 5. The CDR3 loop reads CASSIDRGGTEAFF. The CDR3 nucleotides are TGCGCCAGCAGCATTGACAGGGGGGGCACTGAAGCTTTCTTT.

The chain carries TRBV29-1 and TRBJ2-2, with 8 bases matching TRBD1. V was pared by 4 bases and J by 6 bases, with 7 bases of the junction left unmatched. CDR1 and CDR2 (germline): SQVTM, ANQGSEA. The CDR3 sequence is 14 residues long. The CDR3 DNA reads TGCAGCGTTGTCAGAGACAGGGGATCCGGGGAGCTGTTTTTT. Its protein product is CSVVRDRGSGELFF.

This clone has only a few counts. The V call is TRBV19, the J call TRBJ1-2, with TRBD1 matching over 10 bases. Germline V lookup: CDR1 LNHDA, CDR2 SQIVND (reference sequence). V trimming: 11 bases; J trimming: 4 bases; junction bases outside the gene matches: 7. The CDR3 runs 13 residues. As DNA, the CDR3 is TGTGCCTGTCGGGACAGGGGTTTCTATGGCTACACCTTC. It translates to CACRDRGFYGYTF.

This rearrangement joins TRBV25-1 to TRBJ2-1; 8 nucleotides line up with TRBD1. Trimming at V came to 1 base and at J to 0 bases, leaving 2 bases not matched to a gene. The CDR3 totals 16 residues. Germline CDR1 and CDR2: MGHDK and SYGVNS. Here the CDR3 DNA reads TGTGCCAGCAGTGAATCACAGGGGGACTCCTACAATGAGCAGTTCTTC. This gives the protein CASSESQGDSYNEQFF.

The chain joins TRBV28 to TRBJ1-2; 7 nucleotides agree with TRBD1. The CDR3 extends over 15 amino acids. V trimming: 1 base; J trimming: 3 bases; junction bases outside the gene matches: 5. Germline CDR1 MDHEN, CDR2 SYDVKM. CDR3 DNA: TGTGCCAGCAGTTTATTTAAGGGGGCTGACTATGGCTACACCTTC. Amino acids: CASSLFKGADYGYTF.

The V call is TRBV6-1, the J call TRBJ2-7, with 8 bases matching TRBD1. Per the germline V gene, CDR1 is MNHNS and CDR2 is SASEGT. V lost 2 bases, J lost 2 bases, and 5 bases stayed unmatched. This CDR3 contains 15 residues. The CDR3 sequence is CASSEIQGGAYEQYF. CDR3 nucleotides: TGTGCCAGCAGTGAAATACAGGGGGGAGCCTACGAGCAGTACTTC.

The rearrangement joins TRBV19 to TRBJ2-1; 10 positions agree with TRBD2. The germline gives CDR1 LNHDA, CDR2 SQIVND (reference sequence). J lost 4 bases, V lost 5 bases, and 11 bases had no gene match. The CDR3 sequence is 17 residues long. The CDR3 DNA reads as TGTGCCAGTAGTCCACCGGCGGGACTAGCGAGATACAATGAGCAGTTCTTC. Its protein product is CASSPPAGLARYNEQFF.

DNA for the CDR3: TGTGCCAGCACCTACGGCGGGAGTGATACGCAGTATTTT. This codes for CASTYGGSDTQYF. The rearrangement joins TRBV7-2 to TRBJ2-3, with 7 bases aligning to TRBD2. Per the germline V gene, CDR1 is SGHTA and CDR2 is FQGNSA. There are 13 residues in the CDR3. The ends lost 7 bases at V and 6 bases at J; junction bases unmatched: 7.

The chain couples TRBV24-1 to TRBJ2-5; 9 nucleotides agree with TRBD2. V lost 1 base, J lost 5 bases, and 7 bases stayed unmatched. CDR1 KGHDR and CDR2 SFDVKD come from the germline V gene. CDR3 size: 16 residues. CDR3 nucleotide sequence: TGTGCCACCAGTGATTTCTTGCGGGAGGGCCTCGAGACCCAGTACTTC. Protein: CATSDFLREGLETQYF.

CDR3 protein: CASSLQRGQVAYEQYF. The CDR3, as DNA: TGTGCCAGCAGCTTGCAGAGAGGTCAAGTTGCCTACGAGCAGTACTTC. This chain uses TRBV5-5 with TRBJ2-7; the D is unclear. CDR1 SGHKS and CDR2 YYEKEE come from the germline V gene (reference sequence). V was shortened by 1 base and J by 2 bases, with 16 bases between the two germline ends. The CDR3 runs 16 residues.

The genes are TRBV27 and TRBJ1-6, with TRBD1 identical over 8 bases. V gave up 0 bases and J gave up 10 bases; unmatched junction bases: 11. This CDR3 is 17 amino acids long. Per germline, CDR1 MNHEY and CDR2 SMNVEV (reference sequence). In DNA, the CDR3 is TGTGCCAGCAGTTTATCGGCGTTGGCAGGGGGCAGGTCACCCCTCCACTTT. Translating it yields CASSLSALAGGRSPLHF.

The rearrangement uses TRBV2 and TRBJ1-6; D may be TRBD1 (6 bases). The CDR3 is 14 amino acids. V was pared by 6 bases and J by 7 bases, with 13 bases between. Germline V lookup: CDR1 SNHLY, CDR2 FYNNEI. The CDR3 DNA sequence: TGTGCCAGCAGGTTCGACAGGAGAAATTCACCCCTCCACTTT. It specifies CASRFDRRNSPLHF.

This chain connects TRBV10-1 to TRBJ2-7, with 9 bases aligning to TRBD1. Germline V lookup: CDR1 WNHNN, CDR2 SYGVQD (reference sequence). With 9 bases clipped from V and 3 bases from J, the junction kept 9 bases outside the gene matches. The CDR3 totals 14 residues. The CDR3 reads CARQKQGASYEQYF. CDR3 coding DNA: TGCGCCAGACAAAAACAGGGGGCAAGCTACGAGCAGTACTTC.

J is TRBJ2-1 and V is TRBV27; 11 nucleotides agree with TRBD2. CDR1 and CDR2 from the germline V gene are MNHEY and SMNVEV (reference sequence). Germline trimming cut 0 bases from V and 10 bases from J; bases unmatched to any gene: 14. The CDR3 is 18 amino acids. Written as DNA, the CDR3 is TGTGCCAGCAGTTTATCCCCTCCGACTAGCGGGAAGGTTAGGGAGCAGTTCTTC. Its translation is CASSLSPPTSGKVREQFF.

V gene TRBV9 combines with J gene TRBJ1-6, with no clear D. The CDR3 is made up of 21 amino acids. Trimming left V 0 bases short and J 0 bases short, with 22 bases between. The germline gives CDR1 SGDLS, CDR2 YYNGEE. Written as DNA, the CDR3 is TGTGCCAGCAGCGTAGGAGCAGCAGATCCACCGTACCGCTCCTATAATTCACCCCTCCACTTT. Protein product: CASSVGAADPPYRSYNSPLHF.

This chain joins TRBV28 and TRBJ1-5, with 10 bases identical to TRBD1. With 2 bases clipped from V and 1 base from J, the junction kept 11 bases outside the gene matches. The germline V gene encodes CDR1 MDHEN and CDR2 SYDVKM. CDR3 length equals 19 residues. CDR3 nucleotide sequence: TGTGCCAGCAGTTTACCGACAGGGGGCCCGGTATTGAGCAATCAGCCCCAGCATTTT. It codes for CASSLPTGGPVLSNQPQHF.

J is TRBJ1-2 and V is TRBV7-9; 10 bases map to TRBD1. Germline CDR1 SEHNR, CDR2 FQNEAQ (reference sequence). There are 13 residues in the CDR3. With 5 bases clipped from V and 6 bases from J, the junction kept 3 bases outside the gene matches. The CDR3 reads CASSPTGGDGYTF. The DNA of the CDR3 is TGTGCCAGCAGCCCGACAGGGGGCGATGGCTACACCTTC.

V is TRBV11-2 and J is TRBJ2-2; TRBD2 aligns across 14 bases. The V and J ends lost 1 base and 2 bases, in that order; junction bases with no gene match: 3. The CDR3 length is 18 residues. Per germline, CDR1 SGHAT and CDR2 FQNNGV. CDR3: CASSLGLAGGPNTGELFF. CDR3 sequence (DNA): TGTGCCAGCAGCTTAGGACTAGCGGGAGGGCCTAACACCGGGGAGCTGTTTTTT.

The genes are TRBV29-1 and TRBJ2-1; 7 bases agree with TRBD1. Germline V gene data show CDR1 as SQVTM and CDR2 as ANQGSEA. This CDR3 has 13 residues. Trimming removed 3 bases from V and 4 bases from J; junction bases left unmatched: 3. The CDR3 is CSVDRGQYNEQFF. In DNA form, the CDR3 reads TGCAGCGTTGACCGGGGACAGTACAATGAGCAGTTCTTC.

This clone has just one count. The V and J genes are TRBV28 and TRBJ2-5, with D tentatively TRBD1 (5 bases). CDR1 is MDHEN and CDR2 is SYDVKM in the germline V gene. This CDR3 region has 15 residues. The V gene lost 7 bases and the J gene lost 2 bases, with 17 bases spanning the gap. CDR3 sequence (DNA): TGTGCCAGCAAGCCGTTCTTGACAGTACAAGAGACCCAGTACTTC. Amino acids: CASKPFLTVQETQYF.

The V gene is TRBV7-2, the J gene TRBJ2-5; D remains unclear. V lost 1 base and J 5 bases, leaving 5 bases between the germline ends. The CDR3 sequence is 12 residues long. Germline assignment: CDR1 SGHTA and CDR2 FQGNSA. CDR3 in DNA: TGTGCCAGCAGCTTAGTGAGGGAGACCCAGTACTTC. Protein product: CASSLVRETQYF.

The CDR3 loop reads CATSRGHKTVLNEKLFF. CDR3 DNA: TGTGCCACCAGCAGAGGTCATAAGACAGTTCTTAATGAAAAACTGTTTTTT. The chain is built from TRBV15 and TRBJ1-4; weak D call: TRBD1 (5 bases). The germline V and J ends were trimmed by 1 base and 4 bases, with 16 bases remaining between them. CDR3 length: 17 amino acids. From germline, CDR1 is LNHNV and CDR2 YYDKDF (reference sequence).

The CDR3 spells CASSLVGTGSEAFF. CDR3 coding DNA: TGTGCCAGCAGCTTAGTGGGGACAGGGTCTGAAGCTTTCTTT. This sequence joins TRBV7-9 and TRBJ1-1; 9 positions match TRBD1. This CDR3 comprises 14 residues. V was clipped by 1 base and J by 6 bases; unmatched bases: 3. Germline values: CDR1 SEHNR, CDR2 FQNEAQ (reference sequence).

V and J are TRBV4-3 and TRBJ2-5; D is unclear. This CDR3 comprises 16 residues. CDR1 LGHNA and CDR2 YSLEER come from the germline V gene. The germline V and J ends were trimmed by 0 bases and 1 base, with 12 bases remaining between them. The CDR3 reads CASSQEGTSSQETQYF. DNA for the CDR3: TGCGCCAGCAGCCAAGAAGGAACGTCTAGCCAAGAGACCCAGTACTTC.

J is TRBJ1-2 and V is TRBV5-1; tentatively, D is TRBD1 (5 bases). This CDR3 comprises 15 residues. Germline loops: CDR1 SGHRS, CDR2 YFSETQ. The V and J ends lost 3 bases and 4 bases respectively, with 16 bases between them. CDR3 nucleotides: TGCGCCAGCAGCTCGACCCCCGGGGGAACCTATGGCTACACCTTC. Residues: CASSSTPGGTYGYTF.